What follows describes a single T cell receptor (beta chain). The sample comes from a study of blood T cell repertoires in COVID-19. In Cohort 3, a recovered donor had either two negative PCRs, clearance, or symptom resolution. TCRdb's table, derived via immunoSEQ multiplex PCR, lists solely in-frame clones and lacks some. Among about 370,000 clones, around 89% were seen once, and the ten largest hold approximately 1%. The sequence came from a man in his late teens or twenties who had recovered from COVID-19. The sample comprised PBMCs or T cells enriched from blood (not recorded which).

The CDR3 reads CASSPRTGVNTEAFF. The CDR3 DNA sequence: TGTGCCAGCAGCCCGCGGACAGGGGTGAACACTGAAGCTTTCTTT. The chain uses TRBV11-2 and TRBJ1-1; 9 nucleotides match TRBD1. The CDR3 loop spans 15 amino acids. J was trimmed by 0 bases and V by 5 bases; bases with no gene match: 4. The germline V gene encodes CDR1 SGHAT and CDR2 FQNNGV.